Below are 15 T cell receptor beta chains sequenced from a single sample in a study of cytotoxic CD8 clonotypes in ibrutinib-treated CLL. Generated by immunoSEQ multiplex PCR, the TCRdb table keeps only in-frame clones and is missing some. The sample carries 40,000 or so clones, just over 65% recorded once. Sequencing used PBMCs, obtained after 24 months of ibrutinib treatment. The receptors derive from a human donor with chronic lymphocytic leukemia.

The chain links TRBV30 to TRBJ1-1; D uncertain. The CDR3 covers 15 residues. Per the germline V gene, CDR1 is GTSNPN and CDR2 is SVGIG (reference sequence). V lost 5 bases, J lost 0 bases, and 16 bases lay in between. The CDR3 sequence is CAWGLRTFMNTEAFF. The CDR3 DNA sequence: TGTGCCTGGGGCCTACGCACATTTATGAACACTGAAGCTTTCTTT.

The rearrangement uses TRBV5-4 and TRBJ2-3, with D possibly matching TRBD2 (6 bases). Trimming left V 0 bases short and J 3 bases short, with 14 bases between. The CDR3 has 16 residues. Looked up from germline, CDR1 is SGHNT and CDR2 is YYREEE (reference sequence). The CDR3 spells CASSLEGGRWTDTQYF. In nucleotides, the CDR3 is TGTGCCAGCAGCTTGGAAGGAGGGCGATGGACAGATACGCAGTATTTT.

The chain has TRBV5-1 and TRBJ2-3; 7 bases are a match to TRBD1. The CDR3 length is 15 residues. The J segment lost 3 bases and the V segment lost 1 base, leaving 5 bases of the junction unmatched. Germline assignment: CDR1 SGHRS and CDR2 YFSETQ. The CDR3 here is CASSLRGGMTDTQYF. For the CDR3, the DNA is TGCGCCAGCAGCTTGAGAGGGGGCATGACAGATACGCAGTATTTT.

The chain is built from TRBV7-9 and TRBJ2-5, with TRBD1 matching over 7 bases. The CDR3 has 16 residues. The germline V gene has CDR1 SEHNR and CDR2 FQNEAQ (reference sequence). V lost 6 bases to trimming and J lost 1 base; unmatched junction nucleotides: 11. CDR3 in DNA: TGTGCCAGCAGTTTTAGAACGACAGGGATCCAAGAGACCCAGTACTTC. This sequence encodes CASSFRTTGIQETQYF.

This chain links TRBV10-3 with TRBJ1-2; a possible D gene is TRBD1 (5 bases). V lost 0 bases, J lost 2 bases, and 19 bases lay in between. CDR1 and CDR2 (germline): ENHRY, SYGVKD. This CDR3 region has 18 residues. CDR3 region: CAISESVGVRLLNYGYTF. The CDR3 region has the DNA TGTGCCATCAGTGAGTCGGTAGGGGTTCGCCTCTTAAACTATGGCTACACCTTC.

The chain recombines TRBV11-1 with TRBJ1-2; D is ambiguous. The CDR3 runs 17 residues. V lost 0 bases and J lost 1, with 15 bases in between. Germline CDR1 SGHAT, CDR2 FQDESV (reference sequence). This chain's CDR3 is CASSLAGTGYLNYGYTF. For the CDR3, the DNA is TGTGCCAGCAGCTTAGCAGGCACGGGGTATCTTAACTATGGCTACACCTTC. Drawing the rest from reference TRBV11-1 and TRBJ1-2, the complete variable domain is EAEVAQSPRYKITEKSQAVAFWCDPISGHATLYWYRQILGQGPELLVQFQDESVVDDSQLPKDRFSAERLKGVDSTLKIQPAELGDSAMYLCASSLAGTGYLNYGYTFGSGTRLTVV.

This chain links TRBV21-1 with TRBJ2-7; the table gives TRBD1 as D, unverified against the DNA. TRBV21-1 is a pseudogene segment. This CDR3 comprises 18 residues. The CDR3 sequence: CASSKALGVGTTPYEQYF. CDR3 nucleotide sequence: TGTGCCAGCAGCAAAGCTCTTGGGGTCGGGACAACTCCCTACGAGCAGTACTTC.

CDR3 DNA: TGTGCCAGCAGCCACTTACAGGGGGATGGCAATCAGCCCCAGCATTTT. Protein sequence: CASSHLQGDGNQPQHF. The chain has TRBV4-2 and TRBJ1-5; 8 positions agree with TRBD1. Germline V lookup: CDR1 LGHNA, CDR2 YNFKEQ. This CDR3 spans 16 amino acids. Trimming cost V 3 bases and J 2 bases; bases outside gene matches: 6.

In its sample, this clone was seen a few times. The CDR3 bases are TGCGCCAGCAGCAGGGGGGACGGAACCTACGAGCAGTACTTC. Translated, it gives CASSRGDGTYEQYF. This chain connects TRBV5-1 to TRBJ2-7; D may correspond to TRBD1 or TRBD2 (6 bases each). In germline, CDR1 is SGHRS, CDR2 YFSETQ. Trimming took 4 bases from V and 2 from J, leaving 13 bases between them. The CDR3 contains 14 residues.

The gene calls are TRBV5-1 and TRBJ2-2; D is unclear. The V gene lost 6 bases and the J gene lost 0 bases, with 9 bases spanning the gap. Germline assignment: CDR1 SGHRS and CDR2 YFSETQ. CDR3 length: 14 amino acids. The CDR3 spells CASNNEANTGELFF. CDR3 sequence (DNA): TGCGCCAGCAATAATGAGGCGAACACCGGGGAGCTGTTTTTT.

This clone was observed a few times. The rearrangement joins TRBV14 to TRBJ1-3; 8 bases align to TRBD1. The CDR3 loop spans 18 amino acids. Unmatched junction bases numbered 8, after V lost 0 bases and J lost 1 base. The germline CDR1 and CDR2 sequences are SGHDN and FVKESK. CDR3: CASSQDKVWTGSGNTIYF. CDR3 nucleotides: TGTGCCAGCAGCCAAGATAAAGTATGGACAGGGTCTGGAAACACCATATATTTT.

The chain recombines TRBV4-1 with TRBJ2-7; no firm D call. V lost 2 bases, J lost 5 bases, and 13 bases lay in between. CDR1 and CDR2 from the germline V gene are MGHRA and YSYEKL. The CDR3 is 14 residues long. The CDR3 bases are TGCGCCAGCAGCCAAAAACCCGAGATGGACGAGCAGTACTTC. It yields the protein CASSQKPEMDEQYF.

This clone turned up a few times. This chain uses TRBV6-5 with TRBJ2-2, with unresolved D. The CDR3 has 14 residues. Per the germline V gene, CDR1 is MNHEY and CDR2 is SVGAGI. Trimming took off 8 bases at V and 0 bases at J, with 10 bases between the two ends. CDR3 sequence: CASSPWANTGELFF. CDR3 in DNA: TGTGCCAGCTCTCCCTGGGCGAACACCGGGGAGCTGTTTTTT.

The chain recombines TRBV4-2 with TRBJ2-2; the D gene could be TRBD1 or TRBD2 (5 bases each). Germline values: CDR1 LGHNA, CDR2 YNFKEQ. The CDR3 contains 17 residues. The germline V and J ends were trimmed by 0 bases and 0 bases, with 11 bases remaining between them. The CDR3 DNA reads as TGTGCCAGCAGCCAAGACCCGGGACGGACGAACACCGGGGAGCTGTTTTTT. The encoded protein is CASSQDPGRTNTGELFF.

V usage is TRBV7-2 and J usage is TRBJ2-7; D possibly corresponds to TRBD2 (6 bases). This CDR3 has 14 residues. V lost 2 bases to trimming and J lost 0 bases, with 8 bases between them. Germline loops: CDR1 SGHTA, CDR2 FQGNSA. CDR3 amino acids: CASSLFGSSYEQYF. The CDR3 region has the DNA TGTGCCAGCAGCTTATTCGGGAGCTCCTACGAGCAGTACTTC. The whole variable domain, remainder taken from reference TRBV7-2 and TRBJ2-7, is GAGVSQSPSNKVTEKGKDVELRCDPISGHTALYWYRQSLGQGLEFLIYFQGNSAPDKSGLPSDRFSAERTGGSVSTLTIQRTQQEDSAVYLCASSLFGSSYEQYFGPGTRLTVT.